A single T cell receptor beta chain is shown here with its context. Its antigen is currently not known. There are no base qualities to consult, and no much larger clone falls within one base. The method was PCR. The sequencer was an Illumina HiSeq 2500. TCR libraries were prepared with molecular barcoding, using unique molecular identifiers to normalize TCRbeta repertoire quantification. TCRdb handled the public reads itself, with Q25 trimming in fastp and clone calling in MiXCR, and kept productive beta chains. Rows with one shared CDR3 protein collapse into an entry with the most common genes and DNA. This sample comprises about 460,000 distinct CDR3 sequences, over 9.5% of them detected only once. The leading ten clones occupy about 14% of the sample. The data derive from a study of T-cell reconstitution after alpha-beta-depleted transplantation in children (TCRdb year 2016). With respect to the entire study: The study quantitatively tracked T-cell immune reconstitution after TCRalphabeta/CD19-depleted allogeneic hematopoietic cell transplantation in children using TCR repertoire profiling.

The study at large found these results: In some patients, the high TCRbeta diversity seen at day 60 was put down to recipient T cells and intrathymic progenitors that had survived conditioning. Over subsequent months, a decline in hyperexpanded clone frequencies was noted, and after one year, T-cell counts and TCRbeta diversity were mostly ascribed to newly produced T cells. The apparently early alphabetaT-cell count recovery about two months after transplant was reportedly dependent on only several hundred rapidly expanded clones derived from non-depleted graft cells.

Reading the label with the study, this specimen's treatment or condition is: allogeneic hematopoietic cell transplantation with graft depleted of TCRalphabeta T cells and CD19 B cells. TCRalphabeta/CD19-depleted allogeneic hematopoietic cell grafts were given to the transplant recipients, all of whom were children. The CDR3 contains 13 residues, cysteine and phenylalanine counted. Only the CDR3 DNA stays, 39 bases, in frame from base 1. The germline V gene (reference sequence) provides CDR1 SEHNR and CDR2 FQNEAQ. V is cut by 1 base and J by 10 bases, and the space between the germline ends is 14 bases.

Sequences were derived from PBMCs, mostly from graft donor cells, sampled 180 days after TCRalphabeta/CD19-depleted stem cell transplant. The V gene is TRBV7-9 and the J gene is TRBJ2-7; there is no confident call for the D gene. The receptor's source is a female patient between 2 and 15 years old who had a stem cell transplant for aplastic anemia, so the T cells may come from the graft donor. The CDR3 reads CASSLESTSHQYF. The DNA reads TGTGCCAGCAGCTTAGAATCCACTTCCCATCAGTACTTC. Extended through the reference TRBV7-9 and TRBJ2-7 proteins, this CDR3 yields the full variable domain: DTGVSQNPRHKITKRGQNVTFRCDPISEHNRLYWYRQTLGQGPEFLTYFQNEAQLEKSRLLSDRFSAERPKGSFSTLEIQRTEQGDSAMYLCASSLESTSHQYFGPGTRLTVT.